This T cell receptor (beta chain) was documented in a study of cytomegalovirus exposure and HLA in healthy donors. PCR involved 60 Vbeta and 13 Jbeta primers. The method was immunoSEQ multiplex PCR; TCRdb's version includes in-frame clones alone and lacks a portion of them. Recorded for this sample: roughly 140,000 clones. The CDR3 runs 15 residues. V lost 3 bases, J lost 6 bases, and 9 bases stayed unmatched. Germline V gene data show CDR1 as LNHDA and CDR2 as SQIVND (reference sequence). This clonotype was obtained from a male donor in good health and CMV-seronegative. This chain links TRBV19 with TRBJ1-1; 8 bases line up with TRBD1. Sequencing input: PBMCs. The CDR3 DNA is TGTGCCAGTAGTATCGTAGAACAGGGGGAACCTGAAGCTTTCTTT. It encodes CASSIVEQGEPEAFF.